The entry below gives a single T cell receptor beta chain sequence along with its context. Germline V lookup: CDR1 SEHNR, CDR2 FQNEAQ (reference sequence). Trimming removed 5 bases from V and 0 bases from J; junction bases left unmatched: 2. The CDR3 extends over 15 amino acids. The authors reverse transcribed all of the isolated RNA, so sequencing captured expressed TCRB transcripts. Sequenced by immunoSEQ multiplex PCR; TCRdb stores in-frame clones only, minus some. The table has approximately 110,000 clones, 40% seen once. These data originate in a study of beta chain features in type 1 diabetes. Sequenced: stem cell memory CD4+ T cells from blood. This sequence originates from a woman aged 18 to 35 in good health. The V call is TRBV7-9, the J call TRBJ2-1; 9 bases align to TRBD2. This CDR3 is CASSVSGSSYNEQFF. In nucleotides, the CDR3 is TGTGCCAGCAGCGTTAGCGGGAGCTCCTACAATGAGCAGTTCTTC.